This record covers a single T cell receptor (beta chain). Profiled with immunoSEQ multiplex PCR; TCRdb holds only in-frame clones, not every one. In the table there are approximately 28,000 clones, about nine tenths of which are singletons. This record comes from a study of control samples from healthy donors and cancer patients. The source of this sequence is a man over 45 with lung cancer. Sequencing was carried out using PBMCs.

The CDR3 sequence is CSASTAPGGTEAFF. CDR3 DNA sequence: TGCAGTGCTAGTACAGCACCAGGGGGCACTGAAGCTTTCTTT. The V and J genes are TRBV20-1 and TRBJ1-1; 7 positions match TRBD1. This CDR3 is built from 14 residues. Unmatched junction bases numbered 8, after V lost 3 bases and J lost 4 bases. Germline lookup yields CDR1 DFQATT and CDR2 SNEGSKA (reference sequence).